Described below is a single T cell receptor (beta chain) sequence and its context. Its antigen is unidentified. The data were obtained in a study of cytomegalovirus exposure and HLA in healthy donors. General study points: A likely sequencing artifact accounted for one observed cluster of highly shared sequence variants. Within a later analysis, the majority of CMV-associated TCR beta chains appeared HLA-restricted.

This CDR3 is built from 14 residues. Germline V gives CDR1 MNHEY, CDR2 SVGAGI. Trimming shortened V by 6 bases and J by 8 bases, and 18 bases separated the two germline ends. The PCR used 60 Vbeta and 13 Jbeta primers. Only in-frame clones appear in the TCRdb table, and some are missing; sequencing was by immunoSEQ multiplex PCR. The data contain roughly 97,000 clones, 81% of them singletons. This chain uses TRBV6-5 with TRBJ2-3; D possibly corresponds to TRBD2 (5 bases). This TCR was recovered from a middle-aged man in good health and CMV-seropositive. Material: PBMCs. This chain's CDR3 is CASSPFPTRGTQYF. The CDR3 DNA reads TGTGCCAGCAGCCCCTTCCCTACACGGGGTACGCAGTATTTT.